The rows below give T cell receptor beta chains drawn from one sample of a study of OX40 agonist ivuxolimab in advanced cancers. Sequenced by immunoSEQ multiplex PCR; TCRdb stores in-frame clones only, minus some. This sample has about 62,000 clones, with approximately 80% found just once. Sequencing was performed on CD4+ or CD8+ T cells sorted from blood, taken in a trial of the OX40 agonist ivuxolimab. Receptor source: an adult with an advanced solid tumor such as melanoma, head and neck, liver or kidney cancer. Both conserved end residues are part of each CDR3. The order of the fields is D gene, clone size, V gene, J gene, CDR3 protein, CDR3 DNA. The D gene is left open where the match is weak. Rows give clone size only sometimes, using once, few, many, or a class for an expanded clone.

-,-,TRBV11-2,TRBJ2-2,CASSSFGNTGELFF,TGTGCCAGCAGCTCATTCGGAAACACCGGGGAGCTGTTTTTT
-,once,TRBV7-2,TRBJ2-7,CASSLSISYEQYF,TGTGCCAGCAGCTTATCAATCTCCTACGAGCAGTACTTC
-,once,TRBV27,TRBJ2-1,CASTLLWAGRPHEQFF,TGTGCCAGCACCCTACTCTGGGCGGGCCGCCCCCATGAGCAGTTCTTC
-,-,TRBV18,TRBJ2-7,CASSPPRVSMVPYEQYF,TGTGCCAGCTCACCACCTCGTGTATCTATGGTTCCCTACGAGCAGTACTTC
-,-,TRBV27,TRBJ2-7,CARPTPGYF,TGTGCCAGACCCACTCCGGGGTACTTC
-,once,TRBV4-1,TRBJ2-1,CASSQDHLGTRLYNEQFF,TGCGCCAGCAGCCAAGACCACCTCGGGACCAGACTATACAATGAGCAGTTCTTC
TRBD2,once,TRBV9,TRBJ2-3,CASSPGREALDTQYF,TGTGCCAGCAGCCCAGGGCGGGAGGCGTTAGATACGCAGTATTTT
TRBD2,-,TRBV6-1,TRBJ2-7,CASSVQGGRSYEQYF,TGTGCCAGCAGTGTCCAGGGAGGGCGGTCCTACGAGCAGTACTTC
-,-,TRBV10-3,TRBJ2-4,CAISTGGGDIQYF,TGTGCCATCAGTACAGGTGGCGGAGACATTCAGTACTTC
TRBD2,-,TRBV19,TRBJ2-1,CASSMTSGSLNEQFF,TGTGCCAGTAGTATGACTAGCGGGAGCCTCAATGAGCAGTTCTTC
TRBD1,once,TRBV5-1,TRBJ1-4,CASSPTGDRVEKLFF,TGCGCCAGCAGCCCTACGGGGGACAGGGTTGAAAAACTGTTTTTT
-,-,TRBV11-3,TRBJ2-7,CASSFGVHEQYF,TGTGCCAGCAGCTTCGGGGTACACGAGCAGTACTTC
-,-,TRBV7-8,TRBJ1-4,CASSPRPGALATNEKLFF,TGTGCCAGCAGTCCCCGGCCAGGGGCACTTGCAACTAATGAAAAACTGTTTTTT
-,-,TRBV14,TRBJ2-3,CASSPPGQGTLAAITDTQYF,TGTGCCAGCAGCCCTCCAGGACAGGGAACACTAGCGGCAATCACAGATACGCAGTATTTT
-,few,TRBV28,TRBJ1-4,CASSPGVWNNEKLFF,TGTGCCAGCAGCCCAGGGGTCTGGAATAATGAAAAACTGTTTTTT
TRBD1,-,TRBV19,TRBJ1-5,CASRTGDYNQPQHF,TGTGCCAGTAGAACAGGGGATTACAATCAGCCCCAGCATTTT
-,-,TRBV5-6,TRBJ2-7,CASSSGGFYEQYF,TGTGCCAGCAGCTCGGGCGGTTTCTACGAGCAGTACTTC
TRBD1,-,TRBV4-1,TRBJ2-7,CASSPGTGIYEQYF,TGCGCCAGCAGCCCCGGGACAGGGATCTACGAGCAGTACTTC
-,-,TRBV11-3,TRBJ2-1,CASTNSYNEQFF,TGTGCCAGCACCAACTCATACAATGAGCAGTTCTTC
TRBD2,-,TRBV5-1,TRBJ2-7,CASRSGRAEQYF,TGCGCCAGCAGAAGCGGGAGGGCCGAGCAGTACTTC
TRBD1,-,TRBV7-9,TRBJ2-2,CASTPDRGASTGELFF,TGTGCCAGCACCCCCGACAGGGGAGCATCGACCGGGGAGCTGTTTTTT
-,few,TRBV7-9,TRBJ2-5,CASSLGGTPGETQYF,TGTGCCAGCAGCCTCGGAGGGACTCCCGGGGAGACCCAGTACTTC
-,-,TRBV6-6,TRBJ2-3,CASSYSRDTQYF,TGTGCCAGCAGTTACTCGAGAGATACGCAGTATTTT
-,-,TRBV27,TRBJ2-2,CASSLPTDGTGELFF,TGTGCCAGCAGTTTACCGACGGACGGTACCGGGGAGCTGTTTTTT
TRBD1,-,TRBV6-5,TRBJ1-3,CASRPPGGANTIYF,TGTGCCAGCAGACCCCCAGGGGGCGCAAACACCATATATTTT
TRBD1,few,TRBV11-2,TRBJ1-1,CASRWGQGSTEAFF,TGTGCCAGCAGGTGGGGACAGGGGAGCACTGAAGCTTTCTTT
-,few,TRBV7-3,TRBJ1-1,CASSLVIDSEAFF,TGTGCCAGCAGCTTAGTGATCGACAGCGAAGCTTTCTTT
-,-,TRBV5-4,TRBJ1-1,CASSRPPGGGTEAFF,TGTGCCAGCAGCCGCCCTCCCGGAGGGGGCACTGAAGCTTTCTTT
TRBD1,-,TRBV28,TRBJ1-5,CASTGQAVRAQHF,TGTGCCAGCACGGGACAGGCCGTGAGGGCCCAGCATTTT
-,-,TRBV4-1,TRBJ1-1,CASRNLGAPNTEAFF,TGCGCCAGCAGGAATCTCGGGGCTCCGAACACTGAAGCTTTCTTT
TRBD1,few,TRBV18,TRBJ2-7,CASQDRGRSGEQYF,TGTGCCAGTCAAGACAGGGGGCGTTCGGGCGAGCAGTACTTC
-,-,TRBV7-8,TRBJ1-6,CASSSSLSSYNSPLHF,TGTGCCAGCAGCTCCTCCTTGAGCTCCTATAATTCACCCCTCCACTTT
-,-,TRBV5-1,TRBJ2-3,CASSLESSGTDTQYF,TGCGCCAGCAGCTTGGAGTCTAGCGGCACAGATACGCAGTATTTT
TRBD1,-,TRBV4-3,TRBJ1-6,CASSQDPMNRGINSPLHF,TGCGCCAGCAGCCAAGATCCGATGAACAGGGGGATTAACTCACCCCTCCACTTT
-,-,TRBV5-6,TRBJ2-2,CASGLYTGELFF,TGTGCCAGCGGATTATACACCGGGGAGCTGTTTTTT
-,-,TRBV19,TRBJ2-7,CASSWQGGTFVEQYF,TGTGCCAGTAGTTGGCAGGGTGGGACTTTTGTCGAGCAGTACTTC
-,few,TRBV19,TRBJ2-5,CASSPPENEAETQYF,TGTGCCAGTAGTCCGCCGGAGAACGAGGCGGAGACCCAGTACTTC
TRBD2,-,TRBV28,TRBJ2-1,CASSTSGRIYEQFF,TGTGCCAGTTCGACTAGCGGGAGGATCTATGAGCAGTTCTTC
-,-,TRBV2,TRBJ1-1,CASLGGGWNTEAFF,TGTGCCAGCCTGGGGGGAGGGTGGAACACTGAAGCTTTCTTT
-,once,TRBV27,TRBJ2-6,CASSFGANRAKAGANVLTF,TGTGCCAGCAGTTTTGGAGCCAACAGGGCAAAGGCGGGGGCCAACGTCCTGACTTTC
-,-,TRBV19,TRBJ1-1,CASSIREAEAFF,TGTGCCAGTAGTATAAGGGAGGCTGAAGCTTTCTTT
-,-,TRBV19,TRBJ2-5,CASSIEAGSLQETQYF,TGTGCCAGTAGTATAGAGGCAGGCAGTCTACAAGAGACCCAGTACTTC
-,-,TRBV9,TRBJ2-1,CASSPRGSSYNEQFF,TGTGCCAGCAGCCCCCGGGGCAGCTCCTACAATGAGCAGTTCTTC
TRBD1,-,TRBV30,TRBJ1-4,CAWSLTGAGEKLFF,TGTGCCTGGAGTTTGACAGGGGCGGGTGAAAAACTGTTTTTT
-,-,TRBV7-9,TRBJ1-6,CASSLKPGDYNSPLHF,TGTGCCAGCAGCTTAAAGCCAGGGGACTATAATTCACCCCTCCACTTT
-,-,TRBV4-1,TRBJ2-1,CASSQEGEQFF,TGCGCCAGCAGCCAAGAGGGTGAGCAGTTCTTC
TRBD1,-,TRBV11-1,TRBJ2-1,CASSTRQGARNEQFF,TGTGCCAGCAGCACCCGACAGGGGGCGCGCAATGAGCAGTTCTTC
TRBD1,-,TRBV4-2,TRBJ1-2,CASSRPWDRQYTF,TGTGCCAGCAGCCGCCCCTGGGACAGGCAATACACCTTC
-,few,TRBV9,TRBJ2-2,CASSVYGTANTGELFF,TGTGCCAGCAGCGTATATGGGACCGCGAACACCGGGGAGCTGTTTTTT
-,-,TRBV4-1,TRBJ2-4,CASSQQAGAGLDIQYF,TGCGCCAGCAGCCAACAGGCGGGGGCAGGTTTGGACATTCAGTACTTC
TRBD2,-,TRBV11-3,TRBJ2-3,CASSSTGTSADTQYF,TGTGCCAGCAGCTCAACTGGGACTAGCGCGGATACGCAGTATTTT
-,-,TRBV7-9,TRBJ2-7,CASSDRQTNYEQYF,TGTGCCAGCAGCGACCGACAGACAAACTACGAGCAGTACTTC
TRBD1,-,TRBV7-3,TRBJ2-2,CASSLTGGDTGELFF,TGTGCCAGCAGCTTAACAGGGGGCGACACCGGGGAGCTGTTTTTT
-,-,TRBV30,TRBJ2-7,CAWSVTGHSSYEQYF,TGTGCCTGGAGTGTAACGGGACATAGCTCCTACGAGCAGTACTTC
-,-,TRBV16,TRBJ2-3,CASSQIGRDNTDTQYF,TGTGCCAGCAGCCAAATTGGACGGGACAACACAGATACGCAGTATTTT